The 26 T cell receptor beta chains reported below all come from one sample, sequenced in a study of blood T cell repertoires in COVID-19. Clones were read by immunoSEQ multiplex PCR, and TCRdb kept only the in-frame ones, dropping some. The data show about 210,000 clones, around 83% seen once. The sample was peripheral blood. These receptors originate from a woman aged 45-60 years with acute or convalescent COVID-19.

The table lists this clone with a few counts. The CDR3 spells CASSYSTGSGLYEQYF. CDR3 bases: TGTGCCAGCAGTTACTCGACAGGCTCTGGCCTCTACGAGCAGTACTTC. The J gene is TRBJ2-7, the V gene TRBV6-5; a weak D match, TRBD1 (6 bases). The CDR3 spans 16 residues. CDR1 and CDR2 (germline): MNHEY, SVGAGI. The V end was cut by 0 bases, the J end by 3 bases, with 15 bases between.

The chain is built from TRBV11-3 and TRBJ2-7; TRBD2 matches 10 bases. The CDR3 totals 15 residues. V shed 5 bases and J 3 bases; nucleotides not matched to a gene: 7. The germline V gene has CDR1 SGHNT and CDR2 YENEEA. CDR3 amino acids: CASSLLAGVGYEQYF. Here the CDR3 DNA reads TGTGCCAGCAGCCTCCTAGCGGGAGTAGGCTACGAGCAGTACTTC.

The rearrangement joins TRBV6-5 to TRBJ2-1; 8 bases are a match to TRBD1. V was clipped by 5 bases and J by 4 bases; unmatched bases: 4. Per germline, CDR1 MNHEY and CDR2 SVGAGI. The CDR3 runs 14 residues. CDR3 residues: CASSPDRAYNEQFF. The CDR3 DNA sequence: TGTGCCAGCAGTCCGGACAGGGCTTACAATGAGCAGTTCTTC.

V gene TRBV27 combines with J gene TRBJ1-1; possibly TRBD1 for D (5 bases). The CDR3 length is 15 residues. In germline, CDR1 is MNHEY, CDR2 SMNVEV (reference sequence). Deletions cut 6 bases from V and 0 bases from J, with 14 bases between. As DNA, the CDR3 is TGTGCCAGCAGGGCGGACACAACCATGAACACTGAAGCTTTCTTT. Its translation is CASRADTTMNTEAFF.

This chain joins TRBV28 and TRBJ1-5, with D maybe TRBD1 (6 bases). The germline V gene has CDR1 MDHEN and CDR2 SYDVKM. V dropped 5 bases and J dropped 5 bases, with 16 bases sitting between them. The CDR3 has 15 residues. The CDR3 bases are TGTGCCAGCAGTCGGGTGGGGCAGGGGTATCAGCCCCAGCATTTT. This translates into CASSRVGQGYQPQHF.

Only one count was recorded for this clone. V is TRBV4-1 and J is TRBJ1-1; 10 positions match TRBD1. The CDR3 runs to 15 residues. The V and J ends lost 4 bases and 3 bases, in that order; junction bases with no gene match: 5. Germline V gene sequence: CDR1 MGHRA, CDR2 YSYEKL. The CDR3 coding sequence is TGCGCCAGCAGCCGGGCCGGGACAGGGGACACTGAAGCTTTCTTT. It specifies CASSRAGTGDTEAFF.

CDR3 DNA: TGTGCCAGCAGCTTGGAACAGGGTCGGGGCGAGCAGTACTTC. Its protein product is CASSLEQGRGEQYF. The J gene is TRBJ2-7, the V gene TRBV5-4, with D perhaps matching TRBD1 (6 bases). This CDR3 contains 14 residues. The germline gives CDR1 SGHNT, CDR2 YYREEE (reference sequence). Deletions cut 0 bases from V and 6 bases from J, with 13 bases between.

This chain joins TRBV27 and TRBJ2-7; no reliable D call. The CDR3 length is 13 residues. V lost 0 bases and J lost 3, with 6 bases in between. Germline CDR1 MNHEY, CDR2 SMNVEV (reference sequence). CDR3 DNA sequence: TGTGCCAGCAGTTTATCGGCCAACTACGAGCAGTACTTC. Translated, it gives CASSLSANYEQYF.

This clone was found once. The rearrangement uses TRBV5-6 and TRBJ2-1; no clear D. This CDR3 region has 14 residues. Germline V gene lookup returns CDR1 SGHDT and CDR2 YYEEEE. Trimming removed 2 bases at V and 5 bases at J, with 11 bases between. Here the CDR3 reads CASSFGQNNNEQFF. The CDR3 DNA reads as TGTGCCAGCAGCTTTGGGCAGAACAACAATGAGCAGTTCTTC.

J is TRBJ2-7 and V is TRBV4-2; 12 bases align to TRBD2. With V trimmed by 0 bases and J by 4 bases, 1 base remained unmatched. Germline V gene lookup returns CDR1 LGHNA and CDR2 YNFKEQ. The length of the CDR3 is 15 residues. CDR3 amino acids: CASSQEGTSGYEQYF. The CDR3 coding sequence is TGTGCCAGCAGCCAAGAAGGGACTAGCGGGTACGAGCAGTACTTC.

The chain employs TRBV19 and TRBJ1-2, with D possibly matching TRBD1 (5 bases). The CDR3 runs to 15 residues. The V gene's germline CDR1 is LNHDA and CDR2 SQIVND (reference sequence). V lost 4 bases to trimming and J lost 4 bases, with 16 bases between them. In DNA form, the CDR3 reads TGTGCCAGTAGTACTGGGACGCGGGGCATCTATGGCTACACCTTC. Protein sequence: CASSTGTRGIYGYTF.

This clone occurred once. This chain links TRBV27 with TRBJ1-2; D gene ambiguous. The CDR3 has 13 residues. CDR1 is MNHEY, CDR2 SMNVEV, per germline (reference sequence). V shed 5 bases and J shed 4 bases, with 11 bases lying between them. CDR3 in DNA: TGTGCCAGCAGTCTCCGGGGTACCTATGGCTACACCTTC. Protein sequence: CASSLRGTYGYTF.

The chain uses TRBV19 and TRBJ2-1, with TRBD2 matching over 7 bases. The CDR3 covers 15 residues. CDR1 is LNHDA and CDR2 is SQIVND in the germline V gene (reference sequence). With V trimmed by 3 bases and J by 5 bases, 7 bases remained unmatched. In DNA, the CDR3 is TGTGCCAGTAGTATCAGACTAGGGACTAACAATGAGCAGTTCTTC. Translating it yields CASSIRLGTNNEQFF.

This clone turned up a few times. The chain employs TRBV28 and TRBJ2-7, with a weak D call TRBD2 (6 bases). V was pared by 3 bases and J by 5 bases, with 14 bases between. Germline assignment: CDR1 MDHEN and CDR2 SYDVKM. The CDR3 runs 14 residues. CDR3 DNA: TGTGCCAGCAGTTTCGGAGGGGTTAACGACGAGCAGTACTTC. Its protein is CASSFGGVNDEQYF.

The chain recombines TRBV2 with TRBJ2-7, with D possibly matching TRBD1 (5 bases). The germline gives CDR1 SNHLY, CDR2 FYNNEI. The CDR3 covers 13 residues. V lost 6 bases and J 6 bases, leaving 15 bases between the germline ends. The CDR3 region has the DNA TGTGCCAGCAGACCGAACGACAGCTTCGAGCAGTACTTC. Translation gives CASRPNDSFEQYF.

For the CDR3, the DNA is TGTGCCAGCACCTTAGCGGGGGAAACCGGGGAGCTGTTTTTT. Its protein is CASTLAGETGELFF. V and J are TRBV6-5 and TRBJ2-2; TRBD2 matches at 9 bases. The V segment lost 7 bases and the J segment 5 bases; nucleotides outside the gene matches: 5. The CDR3 consists of 14 residues. The germline V gene encodes CDR1 MNHEY and CDR2 SVGAGI.

This clone appeared a few times. The rearrangement uses TRBV2 and TRBJ1-5; D remains ambiguous. This CDR3 spans 14 amino acids. Trimming removed 6 bases at V and 0 bases at J, with 9 bases between. In germline, CDR1 is SNHLY, CDR2 FYNNEI. For the CDR3, the DNA is TGTGCCAGCAGATATAGACTTAGCAATCAGCCCCAGCATTTT. Its translation is CASRYRLSNQPQHF. Full variable domain (missing parts from reference TRBV2 and TRBJ1-5): EPEVTQTPSHQVTQMGQEVILRCVPISNHLYFYWYRQILGQKVEFLVSFYNNEISEKSEIFDDQFSVERPDGSNFTLKIRSTKLEDSAMYFCASRYRLSNQPQHFGDGTRLSIL.

This clone occurred once. The chain employs TRBV15 and TRBJ2-4, with 7 bases identical to TRBD2. V shed 0 bases and J 2 bases; nucleotides not matched to a gene: 4. The CDR3 is 16 residues long. From germline, CDR1 is LNHNV and CDR2 YYDKDF (reference sequence). Written as DNA, the CDR3 is TGTGCCACCAGCAGAGATTGGGGGGGTACCAAAAACATTCAGTACTTC. Protein sequence: CATSRDWGGTKNIQYF.

The chain recombines TRBV5-1 with TRBJ2-5, with 10 bases that match TRBD2. CDR1 is SGHRS and CDR2 is YFSETQ in the germline V gene. The CDR3 is 16 amino acids. Unmatched junction bases numbered 11, after V lost 5 bases and J lost 4 bases. CDR3 in amino acids: CASRDLRAGGPETQYF. The CDR3 DNA reads TGCGCCAGCAGGGATCTTCGAGCGGGAGGGCCAGAGACCCAGTACTTC.

V gene TRBV7-3 combines with J gene TRBJ2-2, with TRBD1 matching 8 bases. The CDR3 runs 17 residues. The J segment lost 7 bases and the V segment lost 5 bases, leaving 15 bases of the junction unmatched. Germline V gene sequence: CDR1 SGHTA, CDR2 FQGTGA. The CDR3, as DNA: TGTGCCAGCAGCCTCTCCGGACAGGGCGCGAACGGCGGGGAGCTGTTTTTT. It encodes CASSLSGQGANGGELFF.

V usage is TRBV2 and J usage is TRBJ2-7, with 9 nucleotides matching TRBD2. The CDR3 has 14 residues. Looked up from germline, CDR1 is SNHLY and CDR2 is FYNNEI. With 1 base clipped from V and 4 bases from J, the junction kept 2 bases outside the gene matches. The CDR3 nucleotides read TGTGCCAGCAGTGAAGTAGCGGGAGAGTACGAGCAGTACTTC. It encodes CASSEVAGEYEQYF.

The V gene is TRBV19, the J gene TRBJ2-1; tentative D call: TRBD2 (5 bases). The germline V gene has CDR1 LNHDA and CDR2 SQIVND (reference sequence). The CDR3 runs 12 residues. Trimming pared 1 base from V and 10 bases from J, leaving 8 bases between. This CDR3 reads CASSIGGSEQFF. CDR3 sequence (DNA): TGTGCCAGTAGTATAGGAGGGAGCGAGCAGTTCTTC.

The rearrangement uses TRBV7-3 and TRBJ2-2, with D possibly matching TRBD2 (6 bases). Trimming cost V 5 bases and J 7 bases, with 23 bases left between them. CDR1 is SGHTA and CDR2 is FQGTGA in the germline V gene. The CDR3 length is 17 residues. The CDR3 sequence: CASSPAVGLKEGGELFF. The CDR3 nucleotides read TGTGCCAGCAGCCCCGCGGTGGGACTCAAAGAAGGCGGGGAGCTGTTTTTT.

The CDR3 loop reads CSASDTSGEGTQYF. For the CDR3, the DNA is TGCAGTGCTAGTGATACTAGCGGGGAAGGGACCCAGTACTTC. V is TRBV20-1 and J is TRBJ2-5, with 10 bases aligning to TRBD2. Germline assignment: CDR1 DFQATT and CDR2 SNEGSKA (reference sequence). The CDR3 is 14 residues long. The V and J ends lost 3 bases and 7 bases, in that order; junction bases with no gene match: 8.

This chain links TRBV5-8 with TRBJ2-3; 7 nucleotides align to TRBD2. CDR3 length: 15 amino acids. J was trimmed by 6 bases and V by 4 bases; bases with no gene match: 11. Germline V lookup: CDR1 SGHTS, CDR2 YDEGEE. CDR3 in DNA: TGTGCCAGCAGCCCAACTAGCGACCCTGGGGATACGCAGTATTTT. It codes for CASSPTSDPGDTQYF.

V and J are TRBV27 and TRBJ2-7; 9 nucleotides agree with TRBD1. The CDR3 extends over 14 amino acids. Germline assignment: CDR1 MNHEY and CDR2 SMNVEV (reference sequence). Trimming at V came to 3 bases and at J to 6 bases, leaving 6 bases not matched to a gene. The CDR3 DNA sequence: TGTGCCAGCAGTTTCTTGGGACAGGGTCGCGAGCAGTACTTC. Translated, it gives CASSFLGQGREQYF.